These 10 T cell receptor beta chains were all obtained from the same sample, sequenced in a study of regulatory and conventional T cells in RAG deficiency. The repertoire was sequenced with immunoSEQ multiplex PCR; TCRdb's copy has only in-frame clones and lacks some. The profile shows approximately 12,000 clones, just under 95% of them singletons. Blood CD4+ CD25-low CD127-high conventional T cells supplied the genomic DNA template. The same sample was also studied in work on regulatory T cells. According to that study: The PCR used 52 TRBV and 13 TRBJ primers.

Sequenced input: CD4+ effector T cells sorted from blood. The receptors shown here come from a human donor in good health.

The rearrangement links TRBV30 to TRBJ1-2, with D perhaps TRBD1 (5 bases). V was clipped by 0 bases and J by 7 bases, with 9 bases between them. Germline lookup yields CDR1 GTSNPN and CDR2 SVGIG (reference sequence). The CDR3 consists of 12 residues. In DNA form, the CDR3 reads TGTGCCTGGAGTGTAGGGGTTCGTGGCTACACCTTC. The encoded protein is CAWSVGVRGYTF. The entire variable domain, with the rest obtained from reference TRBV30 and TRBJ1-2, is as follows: SQTIHQWPATLVQPVGSPLSLECTVEGTSNPNLYWYRQAAGRGLQLLFYSVGIGQISSEVPQNLSASRPQDRQFILSSKKLLLSDSGFYLCAWSVGVRGYTFGSGTRLTVV.

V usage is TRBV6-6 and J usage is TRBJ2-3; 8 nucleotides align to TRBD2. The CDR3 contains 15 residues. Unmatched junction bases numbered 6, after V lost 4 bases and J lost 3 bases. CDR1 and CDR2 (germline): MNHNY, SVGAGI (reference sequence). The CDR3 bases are TGTGCCAGCAGTTTACGGGCTAGCGGGACAGATACGCAGTATTTT. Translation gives CASSLRASGTDTQYF.

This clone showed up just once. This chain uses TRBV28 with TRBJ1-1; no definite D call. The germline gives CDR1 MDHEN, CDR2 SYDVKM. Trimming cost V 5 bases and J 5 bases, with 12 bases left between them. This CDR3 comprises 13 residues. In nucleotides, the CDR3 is TGTGCCAGCAGTGCAAGACGGCAGACTGAAGCTTTCTTT. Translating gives CASSARRQTEAFF.

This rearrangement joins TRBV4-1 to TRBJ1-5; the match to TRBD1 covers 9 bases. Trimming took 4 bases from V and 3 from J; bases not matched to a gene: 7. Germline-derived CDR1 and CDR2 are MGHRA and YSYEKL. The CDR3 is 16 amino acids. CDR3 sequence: CASSRGGTGYNQPQHF. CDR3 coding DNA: TGCGCCAGCAGCCGGGGGGGGACAGGGTACAATCAGCCCCAGCATTTT.

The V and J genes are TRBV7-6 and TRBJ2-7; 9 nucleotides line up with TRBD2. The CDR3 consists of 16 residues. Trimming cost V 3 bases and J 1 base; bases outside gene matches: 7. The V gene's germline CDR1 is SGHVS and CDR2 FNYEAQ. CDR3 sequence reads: CASSLYIAGGSYEQYF. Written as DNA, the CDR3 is TGTGCCAGCAGCTTGTATATCGCGGGAGGGTCCTACGAGCAGTACTTC.

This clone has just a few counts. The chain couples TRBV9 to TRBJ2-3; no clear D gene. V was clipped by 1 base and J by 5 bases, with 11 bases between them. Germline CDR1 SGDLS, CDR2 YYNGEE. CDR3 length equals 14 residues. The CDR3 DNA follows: TGTGCCAGCAGCGTAACCCTTATTGGAGATACGCAGTATTTT. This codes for CASSVTLIGDTQYF.

CDR3 protein: CASSPTGEPGYGYTF. The CDR3 DNA is TGTGCCAGCAGTCCGACAGGGGAGCCCGGCTATGGCTACACCTTC. V usage is TRBV2 and J usage is TRBJ1-2; 8 bases fit TRBD1. V lost 5 bases, J lost 4 bases, and 9 bases stayed unmatched. Looked up from germline, CDR1 is SNHLY and CDR2 is FYNNEI. The CDR3 spans 15 residues.

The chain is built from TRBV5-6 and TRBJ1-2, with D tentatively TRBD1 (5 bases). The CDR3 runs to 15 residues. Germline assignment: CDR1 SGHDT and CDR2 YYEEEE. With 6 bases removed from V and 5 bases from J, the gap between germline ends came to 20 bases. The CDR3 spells CASNDWAGATYGYTF. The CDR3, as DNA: TGTGCCAGCAACGACTGGGCTGGGGCCACGTATGGCTACACCTTC. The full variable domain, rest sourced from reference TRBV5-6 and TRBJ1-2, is DAGVTQSPTHLIKTRGQQVTLRCSPKSGHDTVSWYQQALGQGPQFIFQYYEEEERQRGNFPDRFSGHQFPNYSSELNVNALLLGDSALYLCASNDWAGATYGYTFGSGTRLTVV.

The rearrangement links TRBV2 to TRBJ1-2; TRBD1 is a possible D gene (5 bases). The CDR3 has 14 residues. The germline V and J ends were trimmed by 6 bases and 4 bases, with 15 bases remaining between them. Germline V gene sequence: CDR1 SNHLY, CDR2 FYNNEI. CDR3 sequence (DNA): TGTGCCAGCAGGCGGCAGGTTGGGGGCTATGGCTACACCTTC. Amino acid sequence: CASRRQVGGYGYTF.

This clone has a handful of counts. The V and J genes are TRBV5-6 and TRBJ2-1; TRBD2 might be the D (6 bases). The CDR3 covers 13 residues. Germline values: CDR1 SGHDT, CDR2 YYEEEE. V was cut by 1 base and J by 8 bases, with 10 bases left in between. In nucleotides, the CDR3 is TGTGCCAGCAGCTTGCGGGTAGCGGATGAGCAGTTCTTC. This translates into CASSLRVADEQFF.